The sequence of this TCR beta chain was determined in a study of OX40 agonist ivuxolimab in advanced cancers. Overall study: In this cohort, patients received ivuxolimab, an agonistic anti-OX40 (CD134) antibody.

Method: immunoSEQ multiplex PCR; TCRdb's copy keeps in-frame clones and lacks some. The sample lists tens of thousands of clones; under 95% were seen once. This CDR3 has 15 amino acids. V shed 4 bases and J shed 2 bases, with 14 bases lying between them. Germline CDR1 reads MDHEN; CDR2 reads SYDVKM. Collection of blood occurred at baseline, at cycle 4 day 1, and at cycle 7 day 1. The TCR originated in an adult with an advanced solid tumor such as melanoma, head and neck, liver or kidney cancer. The sequencing used CD4+ or CD8+ T cells sorted from blood, collected in a trial of the OX40 agonist ivuxolimab. V usage is TRBV28 and J usage is TRBJ1-2; possible D gene TRBD1, 6 bases. The CDR3 here is CASSSIQGPNYGYTF. The CDR3 region has the DNA TGTGCCAGCAGTTCGATACAGGGTCCCAACTATGGCTACACCTTC.